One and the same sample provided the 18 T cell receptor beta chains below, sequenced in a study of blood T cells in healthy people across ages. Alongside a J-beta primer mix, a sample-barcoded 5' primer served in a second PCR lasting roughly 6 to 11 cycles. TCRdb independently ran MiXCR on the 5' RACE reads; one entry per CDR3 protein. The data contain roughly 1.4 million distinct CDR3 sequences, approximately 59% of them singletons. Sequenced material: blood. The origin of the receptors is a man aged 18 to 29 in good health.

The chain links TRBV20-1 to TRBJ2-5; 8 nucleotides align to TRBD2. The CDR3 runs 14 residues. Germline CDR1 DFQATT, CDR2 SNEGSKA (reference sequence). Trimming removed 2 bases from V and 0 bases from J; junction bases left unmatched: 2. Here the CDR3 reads CSARLAGYQETQYF. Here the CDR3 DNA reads TGCAGTGCTAGACTAGCGGGTTACCAAGAGACCCAGTACTTC.

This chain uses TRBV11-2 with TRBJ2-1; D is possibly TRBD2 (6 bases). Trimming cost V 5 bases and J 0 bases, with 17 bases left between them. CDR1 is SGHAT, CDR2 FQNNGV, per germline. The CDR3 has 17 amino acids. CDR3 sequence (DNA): TGTGCCAGCAGCCGCCTCGGTGGAGCGGGCTCCTACAATGAGCAGTTCTTC. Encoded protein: CASSRLGGAGSYNEQFF.

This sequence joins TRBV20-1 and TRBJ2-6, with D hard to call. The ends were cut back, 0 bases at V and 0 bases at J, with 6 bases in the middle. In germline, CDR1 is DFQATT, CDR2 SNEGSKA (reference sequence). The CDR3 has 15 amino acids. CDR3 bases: TGCAGTGCTAGAGAGGTGAACTCTGGGGCCAACGTCCTGACTTTC. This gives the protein CSAREVNSGANVLTF.

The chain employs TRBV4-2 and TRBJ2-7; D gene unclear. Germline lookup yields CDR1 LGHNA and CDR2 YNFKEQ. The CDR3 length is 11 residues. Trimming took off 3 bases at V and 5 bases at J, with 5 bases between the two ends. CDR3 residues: CASSHMNEQYF. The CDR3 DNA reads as TGTGCCAGCAGCCACATGAACGAGCAGTACTTC.

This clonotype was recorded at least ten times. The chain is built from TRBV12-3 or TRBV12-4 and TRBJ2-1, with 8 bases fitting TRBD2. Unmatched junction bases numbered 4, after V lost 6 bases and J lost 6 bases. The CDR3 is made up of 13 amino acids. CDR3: CASSTGGPNEQFF. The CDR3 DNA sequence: TGTGCCAGCAGCACGGGGGGGCCCAATGAGCAGTTCTTC.

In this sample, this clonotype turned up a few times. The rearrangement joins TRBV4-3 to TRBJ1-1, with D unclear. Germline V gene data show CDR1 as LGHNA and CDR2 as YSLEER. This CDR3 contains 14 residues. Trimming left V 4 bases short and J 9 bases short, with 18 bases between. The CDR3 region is CASSLSWTDAKAFF. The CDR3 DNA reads TGCGCCAGCAGCCTTTCTTGGACGGACGCAAAAGCTTTCTTT.

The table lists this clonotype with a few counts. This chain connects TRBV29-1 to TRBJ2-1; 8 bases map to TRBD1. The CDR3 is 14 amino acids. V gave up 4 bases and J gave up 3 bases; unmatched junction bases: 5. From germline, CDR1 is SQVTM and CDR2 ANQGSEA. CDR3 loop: CSVVKTGDYNEQFF. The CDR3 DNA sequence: TGCAGCGTTGTTAAGACAGGGGACTACAATGAGCAGTTCTTC.

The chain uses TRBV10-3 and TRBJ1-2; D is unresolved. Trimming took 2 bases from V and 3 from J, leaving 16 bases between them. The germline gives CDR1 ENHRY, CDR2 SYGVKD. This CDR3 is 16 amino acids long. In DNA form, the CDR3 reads TGTGCCATCAGTGAGATGGCCCCCCCAGGCTACTATGGCTACACCTTC. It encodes CAISEMAPPGYYGYTF.

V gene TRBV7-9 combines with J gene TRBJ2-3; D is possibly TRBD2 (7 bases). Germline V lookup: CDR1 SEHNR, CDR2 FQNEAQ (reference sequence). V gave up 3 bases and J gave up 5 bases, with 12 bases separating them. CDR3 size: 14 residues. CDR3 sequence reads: CASSFRGAVDTQYF. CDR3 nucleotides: TGTGCCAGCAGCTTTCGGGGGGCGGTAGATACGCAGTATTTT.

CDR3 DNA sequence: TGCAGCGTTGTAGGACAGGGCTCCTACGTGCAGTACTTC. Its protein product is CSVVGQGSYVQYF. The chain links TRBV29-1 to TRBJ2-5; 8 nucleotides line up with TRBD1. With V trimmed by 4 bases and J by 11 bases, 12 bases remained unmatched. The length of the CDR3 is 13 residues. Germline CDR1 reads SQVTM; CDR2 reads ANQGSEA.

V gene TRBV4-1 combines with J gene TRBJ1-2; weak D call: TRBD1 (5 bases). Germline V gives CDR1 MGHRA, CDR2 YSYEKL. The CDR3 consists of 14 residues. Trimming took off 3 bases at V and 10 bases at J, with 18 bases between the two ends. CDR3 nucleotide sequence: TGCGCCAGCAGCCACAAAACCGGGACGGCCGACTACACCTTC. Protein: CASSHKTGTADYTF.

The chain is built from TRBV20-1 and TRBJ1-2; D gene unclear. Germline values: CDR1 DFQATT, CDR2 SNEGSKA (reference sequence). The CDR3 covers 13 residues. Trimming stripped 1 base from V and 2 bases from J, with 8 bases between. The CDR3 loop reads CSARVTRNYGYTF. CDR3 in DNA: TGCAGTGCTAGAGTGACCCGAAACTATGGCTACACCTTC.

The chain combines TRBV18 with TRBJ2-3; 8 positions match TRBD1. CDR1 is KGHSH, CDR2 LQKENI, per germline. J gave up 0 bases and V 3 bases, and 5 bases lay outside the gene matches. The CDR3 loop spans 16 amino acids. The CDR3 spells CASSPQGAHSTDTQYF. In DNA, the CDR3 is TGTGCCAGCTCACCCCAGGGGGCGCACAGCACAGATACGCAGTATTTT.

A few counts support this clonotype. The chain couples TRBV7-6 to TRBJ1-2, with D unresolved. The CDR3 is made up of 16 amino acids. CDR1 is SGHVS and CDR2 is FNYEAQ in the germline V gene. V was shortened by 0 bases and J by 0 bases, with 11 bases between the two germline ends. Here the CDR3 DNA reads TGTGCCAGCAGCTTAGCACCCACCACCACTAACTATGGCTACACCTTC. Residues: CASSLAPTTTNYGYTF.

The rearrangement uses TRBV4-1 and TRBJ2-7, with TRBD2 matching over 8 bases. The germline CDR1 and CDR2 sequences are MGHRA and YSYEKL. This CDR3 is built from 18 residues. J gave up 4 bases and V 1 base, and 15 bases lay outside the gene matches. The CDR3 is CASSQGFRVERERYEQYF. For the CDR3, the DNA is TGCGCCAGCAGCCAAGGATTCAGGGTGGAGCGGGAGCGGTACGAGCAGTACTTC.

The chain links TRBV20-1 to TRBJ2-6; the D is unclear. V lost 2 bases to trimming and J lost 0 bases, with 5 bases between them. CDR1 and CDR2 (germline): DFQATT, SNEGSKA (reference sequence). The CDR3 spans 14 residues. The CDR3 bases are TGCAGTGCTAGACACCTCTCTGGGGCCAACGTCCTGACTTTC. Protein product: CSARHLSGANVLTF.

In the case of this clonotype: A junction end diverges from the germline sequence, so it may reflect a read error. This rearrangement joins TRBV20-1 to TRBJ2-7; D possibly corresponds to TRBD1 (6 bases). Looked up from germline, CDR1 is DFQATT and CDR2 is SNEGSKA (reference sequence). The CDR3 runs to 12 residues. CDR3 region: CIARDNSYEQYF. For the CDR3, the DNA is TGCATTGCTAGGGACAACTCCTACGAGCAGTACTTC.

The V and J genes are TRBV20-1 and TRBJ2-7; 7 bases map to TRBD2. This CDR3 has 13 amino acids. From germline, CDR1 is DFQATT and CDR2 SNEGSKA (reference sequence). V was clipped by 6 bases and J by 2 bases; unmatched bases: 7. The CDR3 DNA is TGCAGTGCGTCGGGAGGTCGGGCCTACGAGCAGTACTTC. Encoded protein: CSASGGRAYEQYF.